This T cell receptor (beta chain) came from a study of T-cell reconstitution after alpha-beta-depleted transplantation in children. Notes on this clonotype: Its target is not known. Compared with germline, one end of the junction differs, possibly owing to a read error.

Unique molecular identifiers were used in preparing the TCRbeta library. TCRdb reanalysed the PCR reads using MiXCR and keeps one entry per CDR3 protein. The sample carries around 4,000 distinct CDR3 sequences, roughly a quarter recorded once. The CDR3 runs 12 residues. Germline V gene sequence: CDR1 MGHRA, CDR2 YSYEKL. The study, taken as a whole, reports: T-cell counts and diversity were attributed mostly to newly produced T cells one year after transplant. There were some patients whose high TCRbeta diversity at day 60 came from surviving recipient T cells and thymic progenitors. Several hundred graft clones that had expanded were reportedly the source of alpha-beta T cells about two months after transplant.

This chain uses TRBV4-1 with TRBJ1-1; D call uncertain. This receptor was obtained from a boy in the first two years of life who had a stem cell transplant for acute myeloid leukemia, so the T cells may come from the graft donor. The sequences come from PBMCs, mostly from graft donor cells, collected 60 days after TCRalphabeta/CD19-depleted stem cell transplant. CDR3 bases: TGCGCCGGAGATAAGGCAGAGAACACTGAAGCTTTC. Translation: CAGDKAENTEAF.